One and the same sample provided the 24 T cell receptor beta chains below, sequenced in a study of blood T cell repertoires in COVID-19. The data were produced by immunoSEQ multiplex PCR, yet TCRdb's version contains in-frame clones alone and is incomplete. The sample carries 26,000 or so clones, 91% recorded once. The sequenced sample was peripheral blood. These receptors all come from a human donor with active COVID-19. The donor label of this sample is uncertain.

The chain has TRBV27 and TRBJ2-5; 9 bases align to TRBD2. The CDR3 is 14 amino acids. The V and J ends lost 3 bases and 5 bases, in that order; junction bases with no gene match: 4. From germline, CDR1 is MNHEY and CDR2 SMNVEV (reference sequence). The CDR3 DNA is TGTGCCAGCAGTTTGCGACTAGCGGCGGAGACCCAGTACTTC. Its translation: CASSLRLAAETQYF.

This chain connects TRBV9 to TRBJ2-2; D unclear. The V gene lost 0 bases and the J gene lost 3 bases, with 3 bases spanning the gap. The CDR3 sequence is 13 residues long. Germline CDR1 is SGDLS and CDR2 is YYNGEE. The CDR3 DNA reads TGTGCCAGCAGCGTAGCTTACACCGGGGAGCTGTTTTTT. Its protein is CASSVAYTGELFF.

The chain uses TRBV5-1 and TRBJ1-1; D possibly corresponds to TRBD1 (6 bases). Per germline, CDR1 SGHRS and CDR2 YFSETQ. V lost 1 base and J 1 base, leaving 8 bases between the germline ends. The CDR3 extends over 14 amino acids. The CDR3 DNA reads TGCGCCAGCAGCTTGACAGGGACGAACACTGAAGCTTTCTTT. This sequence encodes CASSLTGTNTEAFF.

The chain carries TRBV5-1 and TRBJ2-1; TRBD1 matches 9 bases. This CDR3 is built from 14 residues. Germline lookup yields CDR1 SGHRS and CDR2 YFSETQ. Trimming at V came to 3 bases and at J to 7 bases, leaving 5 bases not matched to a gene. The CDR3 region is CASSWDRVENEQFF. CDR3 nucleotide sequence: TGCGCCAGCAGCTGGGACAGGGTAGAAAATGAGCAGTTCTTC. The whole variable domain, filled in from reference TRBV5-1 and TRBJ2-1, reads KAGVTQTPRYLIKTRGQQVTLSCSPISGHRSVSWYQQTPGQGLQFLFEYFSETQRNKGNFPGRFSGRQFSNSRSEMNVSTLELGDSALYLCASSWDRVENEQFFGPGTRLTVL.

The chain is built from TRBV15 and TRBJ1-2; unclear D gene. This CDR3 spans 14 amino acids. Per germline, CDR1 LNHNV and CDR2 YYDKDF (reference sequence). The V end was cut by 0 bases, the J end by 3 bases, with 8 bases between. Here the CDR3 reads CATSRDLSYYGYTF. The CDR3 DNA sequence: TGTGCCACCAGCAGAGATCTGTCCTACTATGGCTACACCTTC. Filled out from reference TRBV15 and TRBJ1-2, the complete variable domain reads DAMVIQNPRYQVTQFGKPVTLSCSQTLNHNVMYWYQQKSSQAPKLLFHYYDKDFNNEADTPDNFQSRRPNTSFCFLDIRSPGLGDTAMYLCATSRDLSYYGYTFGSGTRLTVV.

V gene TRBV6-1 combines with J gene TRBJ2-5, with 7 bases fitting TRBD1. The trim removed 2 bases at V and 5 bases at J, leaving 8 bases unmatched. Germline V gives CDR1 MNHNS, CDR2 SASEGT. The CDR3 consists of 15 residues. This chain's CDR3 is CASSETQGWRETQYF. In nucleotides, the CDR3 is TGTGCCAGCAGTGAAACACAGGGGTGGCGGGAGACCCAGTACTTC.

This chain uses TRBV5-4 with TRBJ2-3; D is possibly TRBD1 (5 bases). Looked up from germline, CDR1 is SGHNT and CDR2 is YYREEE (reference sequence). V was trimmed by 6 bases and J by 2 bases, leaving 16 bases between them. The CDR3 spans 15 residues. The chain's CDR3 is CASTSKDTFTDTQYF. CDR3 DNA: TGTGCCAGCACATCTAAGGACACCTTCACAGATACGCAGTATTTT.

The gene calls are TRBV7-2 and TRBJ2-5; TRBD2 agrees at 10 bases. This CDR3 is 18 amino acids long. The V gene's germline CDR1 is SGHTA and CDR2 FQGNSA. With V trimmed by 5 bases and J by 6 bases, 18 bases remained unmatched. CDR3 sequence reads: CASSVTPGAGGPRKTQYF. Written as DNA, the CDR3 is TGTGCCAGCAGCGTTACCCCCGGAGCGGGGGGGCCGAGGAAGACCCAGTACTTC. Variable domain in full (rest from reference TRBV7-2 and TRBJ2-5): GAGVSQSPSNKVTEKGKDVELRCDPISGHTALYWYRQSLGQGLEFLIYFQGNSAPDKSGLPSDRFSAERTGGSVSTLTIQRTQQEDSAVYLCASSVTPGAGGPRKTQYFGPGTRLLVL.

The V and J genes are TRBV19 and TRBJ2-7, with D uncertain. Trimming pared 5 bases from V and 2 bases from J, leaving 10 bases between. The CDR3 runs 13 residues. Germline-derived CDR1 and CDR2 are LNHDA and SQIVND (reference sequence). Written as DNA, the CDR3 is TGTGCCAGTAGTCTAGGGCACACCTACGAGCAGTACTTC. As protein: CASSLGHTYEQYF.

V and J are TRBV27 and TRBJ2-5; 9 nucleotides align to TRBD2. Trimming took 2 bases from V and 2 from J; bases not matched to a gene: 0. CDR3 length: 14 residues. Germline V gene data show CDR1 as MNHEY and CDR2 as SMNVEV (reference sequence). Here the CDR3 reads CASSLAGGQETQYF. The CDR3 DNA reads as TGTGCCAGCAGTTTAGCGGGAGGGCAAGAGACCCAGTACTTC.

The chain employs TRBV7-6 and TRBJ2-5; TRBD2 aligns across 9 bases. The V segment lost 3 bases and the J segment 1 base; nucleotides outside the gene matches: 9. Germline V gives CDR1 SGHVS, CDR2 FNYEAQ. The CDR3 extends over 17 amino acids. The CDR3 DNA reads TGTGCCAGCAGCTTCGGGACTAGCCCGTCCCTCCAAGAGACCCAGTACTTC. Its translation: CASSFGTSPSLQETQYF.

The chain carries TRBV3-1 (or the pseudogene TRBV3-2) and TRBJ2-3; 7 bases are shared with TRBD2. The length of the CDR3 is 14 residues. V shed 1 base and J 6 bases; nucleotides not matched to a gene: 4. The germline V gene has CDR1 LGHDT and CDR2 YNNKEL (reference sequence). This CDR3 is CASSQGGRGDTQYF. CDR3 bases: TGTGCCAGCAGCCAAGGCGGGAGAGGGGATACGCAGTATTTT.

The chain combines TRBV21-1 with TRBJ2-5; TRBD2, the table's D call, lacks a check against the DNA. TRBV21-1 is a documented pseudogene. The CDR3 extends over 16 amino acids. This CDR3 is CASSPRGLLKEETQYF. The CDR3 DNA sequence: TGTGCCAGCAGCCCCCGCGGGCTTTTGAAAGAAGAGACCCAGTACTTC.

The rearrangement links TRBV4-3 to TRBJ2-7; TRBD1 is a possible D gene (6 bases). The CDR3 has 15 residues. The V gene lost 2 bases and the J gene lost 2 bases, with 13 bases spanning the gap. Germline V CDR1 and CDR2: LGHNA, YSLEER. This chain's CDR3 is CASSQQLGATYEQYF. The CDR3 region has the DNA TGCGCCAGCAGCCAACAATTGGGGGCTACCTACGAGCAGTACTTC.

The chain recombines TRBV7-2 with TRBJ2-5, with 15 bases lining up with TRBD2. The CDR3 is 18 amino acids. The J segment lost 5 bases and the V segment lost 8 bases, leaving 15 bases of the junction unmatched. Germline V gene lookup returns CDR1 SGHTA and CDR2 FQGNSA. The CDR3 DNA is TGTGCCAGCCGCCCATTAGGACTAGCGGGAGGGCCGGGGGAGACCCAGTACTTC. This encodes CASRPLGLAGGPGETQYF.

V is TRBV7-9 and J is TRBJ2-5; no clear D gene. Germline lookup yields CDR1 SEHNR and CDR2 FQNEAQ (reference sequence). The CDR3 length is 12 residues. With 2 bases removed from V and 5 bases from J, the gap between germline ends came to 6 bases. The chain's CDR3 is CASSLNMETQYF. In DNA, the CDR3 is TGTGCCAGCAGCTTAAATATGGAGACCCAGTACTTC.

This rearrangement joins TRBV25-1 to TRBJ1-2, with 10 nucleotides matching TRBD1. The CDR3 covers 16 residues. Germline V lookup: CDR1 MGHDK, CDR2 SYGVNS. V lost 5 bases to trimming and J lost 9 bases; unmatched junction nucleotides: 15. DNA for the CDR3: TGTGCCAGCAGTCCTACCCTGATCGGGACAGGGGCTCGCTACACCTTC. It specifies CASSPTLIGTGARYTF.

The J gene is TRBJ2-7, the V gene TRBV21-1; the table names TRBD1, a call not compared with the DNA. TRBV21-1 constitutes a pseudogene. This CDR3 spans 13 amino acids. CDR3 nucleotide sequence: TGTGCCAGCCGGGACACTTACTCCTACGAGCAGTACTTC. Amino acids: CASRDTYSYEQYF.

In DNA, the CDR3 is TGCAGCGTTGCCCCGGGACTAGCGGGGGGATCGGAGGGGACCGGGGAGCTGTTTTTT. This encodes CSVAPGLAGGSEGTGELFF. The gene calls are TRBV29-1 and TRBJ2-2, with TRBD2 matching 15 bases. Trimming cost V 4 bases and J 5 bases; bases outside gene matches: 14. Germline V lookup: CDR1 SQVTM, CDR2 ANQGSEA. This CDR3 has 19 amino acids.

The rearrangement uses TRBV9 and TRBJ2-5; 10 positions agree with TRBD2. Per germline, CDR1 SGDLS and CDR2 YYNGEE. With V trimmed by 4 bases and J by 5 bases, 14 bases remained unmatched. The CDR3 runs 17 residues. CDR3 protein: CASSSREAGGPRETQYF. In nucleotides, the CDR3 is TGTGCCAGCAGCTCCCGAGAAGCGGGGGGGCCGAGGGAGACCCAGTACTTC.

The rearrangement joins TRBV27 to TRBJ1-1; D perhaps matches TRBD1 (5 bases). Germline V gene data show CDR1 as MNHEY and CDR2 as SMNVEV (reference sequence). This CDR3 spans 13 amino acids. The V end lost 8 bases, the J end lost 7 bases, and 17 bases lay between the germline ends. The CDR3 loop reads CASGRGIGVEAFF. The CDR3 nucleotides read TGTGCCAGCGGAAGGGGAATTGGTGTTGAAGCTTTCTTT.

This clone was counted once. This rearrangement joins TRBV5-6 to TRBJ1-1, with unresolved D. The V end was cut by 0 bases, the J end by 3 bases, with 6 bases between. Germline V gene data show CDR1 as SGHDT and CDR2 as YYEEEE. The CDR3 totals 13 residues. DNA of the CDR3: TGTGCCAGCAGCTTGGTGTCGGACACTGAAGCTTTCTTT. It translates to CASSLVSDTEAFF.

This chain joins TRBV9 and TRBJ1-1; D may be TRBD1 (6 bases). Germline-derived CDR1 and CDR2 are SGDLS and YYNGEE. Trimming took off 0 bases at V and 4 bases at J, with 19 bases between the two ends. This CDR3 region has 17 residues. The CDR3 sequence is CASSVDIGGGRGTEAFF. As DNA, the CDR3 is TGTGCCAGCAGCGTAGACATTGGGGGCGGAAGGGGCACTGAAGCTTTCTTT. Drawing the rest from reference TRBV9 and TRBJ1-1, the complete variable domain is DSGVTQTPKHLITATGQRVTLRCSPRSGDLSVYWYQQSLDQGLQFLIQYYNGEERAKGNILERFSAQQFPDLHSELNLSSLELGDSALYFCASSVDIGGGRGTEAFFGQGTRLTVV.

The rearrangement uses TRBV10-3 and TRBJ1-2; a possible D gene is TRBD1 (5 bases). This CDR3 is built from 14 residues. V was pared by 4 bases and J by 1 base, with 10 bases between. Germline V gives CDR1 ENHRY, CDR2 SYGVKD. CDR3: CAISVTGLNYGYTF. DNA of the CDR3: TGTGCCATCAGTGTAACAGGTCTTAACTATGGCTACACCTTC.